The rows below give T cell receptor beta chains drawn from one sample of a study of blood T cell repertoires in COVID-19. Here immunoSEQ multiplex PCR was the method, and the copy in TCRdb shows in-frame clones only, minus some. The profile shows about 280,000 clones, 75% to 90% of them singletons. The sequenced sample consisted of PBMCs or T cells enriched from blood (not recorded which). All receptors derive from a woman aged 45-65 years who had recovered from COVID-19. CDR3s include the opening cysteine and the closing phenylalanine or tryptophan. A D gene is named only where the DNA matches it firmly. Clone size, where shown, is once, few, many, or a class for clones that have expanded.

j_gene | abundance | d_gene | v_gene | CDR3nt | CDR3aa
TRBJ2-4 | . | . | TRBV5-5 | TGTGCCAGCAGCTTGGGGTTAGAGAACATTCAGTACTTC | CASSLGLENIQYF
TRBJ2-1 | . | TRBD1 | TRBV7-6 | TGTGCCAGCAGCTCTCGAGAGGGGGCTAGTGAGCAGTTCTTC | CASSSREGASEQFF
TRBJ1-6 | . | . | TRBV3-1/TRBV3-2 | TGTGCCAGCAGCCAATTCGGTTCACCCCTCCACTTT | CASSQFGSPLHF
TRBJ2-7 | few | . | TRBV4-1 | TGCGCCAGCAGCCAAGAAAGCTCCACCTACGAGCAGTACTTC | CASSQESSTYEQYF
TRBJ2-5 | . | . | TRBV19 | TGTGCCAGTAGTATAGGCTCTGGGTCCGGGGAGACCCAGTACTTC | CASSIGSGSGETQYF
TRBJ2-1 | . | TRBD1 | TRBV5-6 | TGTGCCAGCAGCCGCGCCGGGACAGGGCAGGGCAATGAGCAGTTCTTC | CASSRAGTGQGNEQFF
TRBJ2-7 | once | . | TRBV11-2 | TGTGCCAGCAGCGACTCTTCGACTGGGTCCTACGAGCAGTACTTC | CASSDSSTGSYEQYF
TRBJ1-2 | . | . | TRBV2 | TGTGCCAGCAGTGAACGAGGGCCTGATGGCTACACCTTC | CASSERGPDGYTF
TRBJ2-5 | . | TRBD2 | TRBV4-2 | TGTGCCAGCAGCCAAGAAGCGGGGGGGCCCCAAGAGACCCAGTACTTC | CASSQEAGGPQETQYF
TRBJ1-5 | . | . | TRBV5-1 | TGCGCCAGCAGTCCGTCCTCGGGGGACCCCCAGCATTTT | CASSPSSGDPQHF
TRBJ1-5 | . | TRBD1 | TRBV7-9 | TGTGCCAGCAGCTCAGGGGGCGGAAGCAATCAGCCCCAGCATTTT | CASSSGGGSNQPQHF
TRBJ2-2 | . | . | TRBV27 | TGTGCCAGCAGTATACAGACTAGATCCGGGGAGCTGTTTTTT | CASSIQTRSGELFF
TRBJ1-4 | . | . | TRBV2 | TGTGCTGGGGGGGTTTCGGAAAAACTGTTTTTT | CAGGVSEKLFF
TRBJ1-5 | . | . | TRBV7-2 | TGTGCCAGCAGCCAGCGGAGTGGCAATCAGCCCCAGCATTTT | CASSQRSGNQPQHF
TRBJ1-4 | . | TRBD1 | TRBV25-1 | TGTGCCAGCAGTGAATACAGGGGGTTGGCTGAAAAACTGTTTTTT | CASSEYRGLAEKLFF
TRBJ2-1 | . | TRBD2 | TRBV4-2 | TGTGCCAGCAGCCAAGATCTTGGGACTAGACACAATGAGCAGTTCTTC | CASSQDLGTRHNEQFF
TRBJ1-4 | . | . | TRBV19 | TGTGCCAGTAAATCGCCCTTAGGTCGGGCTAATGAAAAACTGTTTTTT | CASKSPLGRANEKLFF
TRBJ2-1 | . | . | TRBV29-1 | TGCAGCGTTGTCAGTCCAGCGGACAATGAGCAGTTCTTC | CSVVSPADNEQFF
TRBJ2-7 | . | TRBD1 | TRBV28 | TGTGCCAGCAGTGGGTTTGGGGCCGGGACAGGGTTGGACGAGCAGTACTTC | CASSGFGAGTGLDEQYF
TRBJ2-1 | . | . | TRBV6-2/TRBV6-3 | TGTGCCAGCAGCCCTACTAGATTCGAGCAGTTCTTC | CASSPTRFEQFF
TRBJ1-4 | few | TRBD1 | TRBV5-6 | TGTGCCAGCAGCTCGAGACAGGGGGCCGGTGAAAAACTGTTTTTT | CASSSRQGAGEKLFF
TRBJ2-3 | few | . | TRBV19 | TGTGCCAGTAGTATCCCCCGCGGGGGCGGCACAGATACGCAGTATTTT | CASSIPRGGGTDTQYF
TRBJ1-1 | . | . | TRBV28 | TGTGCCAGCAGTTTGGGACTCGGTGAAGCTTTCTTT | CASSLGLGEAFF
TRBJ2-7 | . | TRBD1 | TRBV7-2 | TGTGCCAGCAGCTTAGATACCGGGACAGTCTACGAGCAGTACTTC | CASSLDTGTVYEQYF